This T cell receptor (beta chain) was observed in a study of blood T cell repertoires in COVID-19. The method was immunoSEQ multiplex PCR; TCRdb's version includes in-frame clones alone and lacks a portion of them. Of some 230,000 clones detected, about 81% appear once; the ten largest clones hold 7.5% to 9.5%. This clone was seen once. This TCR came from a woman older than 75 with COVID-19, enrolled during active disease. The sequencing input was peripheral blood.

The CDR3 nucleotides are TGTGCCAGCAGGCTTCTTATGGCGGACAGAGGGAGCAATGAGCAGTTCTTC. Translating gives CASRLLMADRGSNEQFF. The chain joins TRBV28 to TRBJ2-1, with TRBD1 as a possible D gene (6 bases). Germline values: CDR1 MDHEN, CDR2 SYDVKM. The CDR3 runs to 17 residues. V was trimmed by 6 bases and J by 6 bases, leaving 24 bases between them.